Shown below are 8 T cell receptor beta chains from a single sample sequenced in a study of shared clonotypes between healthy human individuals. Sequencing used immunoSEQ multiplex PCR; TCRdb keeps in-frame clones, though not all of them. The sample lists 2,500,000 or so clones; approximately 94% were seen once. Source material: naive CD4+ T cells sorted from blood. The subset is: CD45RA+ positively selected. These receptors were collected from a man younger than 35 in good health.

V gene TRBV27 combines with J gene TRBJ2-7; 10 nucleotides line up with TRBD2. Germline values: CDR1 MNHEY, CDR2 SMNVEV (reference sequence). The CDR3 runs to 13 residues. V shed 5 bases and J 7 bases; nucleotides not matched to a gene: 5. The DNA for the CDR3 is TGTGCCAGCAGTCTAGCGGGAGTCGGGGAGCAGTACTTC. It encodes CASSLAGVGEQYF.

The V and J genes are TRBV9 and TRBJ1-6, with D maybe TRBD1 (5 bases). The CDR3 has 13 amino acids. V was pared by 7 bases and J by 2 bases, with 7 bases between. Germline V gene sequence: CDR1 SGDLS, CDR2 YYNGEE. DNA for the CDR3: TGTGCCAGCCAGGGTACCTATAATTCACCCCTCCACTTT. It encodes CASQGTYNSPLHF.

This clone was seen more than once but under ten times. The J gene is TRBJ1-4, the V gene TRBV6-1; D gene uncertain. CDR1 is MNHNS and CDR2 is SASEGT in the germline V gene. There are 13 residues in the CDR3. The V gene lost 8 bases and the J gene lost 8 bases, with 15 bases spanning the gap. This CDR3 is CASAARLWEKLFF. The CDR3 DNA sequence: TGTGCCAGCGCTGCAAGGCTGTGGGAAAAACTGTTTTTT.

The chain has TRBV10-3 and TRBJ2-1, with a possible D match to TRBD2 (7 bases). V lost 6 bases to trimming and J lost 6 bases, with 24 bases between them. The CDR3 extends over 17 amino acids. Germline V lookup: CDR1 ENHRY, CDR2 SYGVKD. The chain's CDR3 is CAIRGGGSTSWFNEQFF. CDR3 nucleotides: TGTGCCATCAGGGGAGGGGGGAGTACTAGTTGGTTCAATGAGCAGTTCTTC.

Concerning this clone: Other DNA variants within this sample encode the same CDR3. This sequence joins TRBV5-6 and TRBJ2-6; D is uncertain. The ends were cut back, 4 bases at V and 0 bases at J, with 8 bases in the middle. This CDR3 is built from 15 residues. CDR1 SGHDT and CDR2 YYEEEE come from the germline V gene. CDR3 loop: CASSPVASGANVLTF. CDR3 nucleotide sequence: TGTGCCAGCAGCCCTGTGGCCTCTGGGGCCAACGTCCTGACTTTC.

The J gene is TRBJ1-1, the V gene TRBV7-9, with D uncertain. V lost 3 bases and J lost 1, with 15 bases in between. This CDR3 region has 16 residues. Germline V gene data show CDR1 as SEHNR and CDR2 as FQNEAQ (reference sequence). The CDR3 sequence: CASSLATGRGNTEAFF. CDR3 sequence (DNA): TGTGCCAGCAGCTTGGCTACCGGACGAGGGAACACTGAAGCTTTCTTT.

The CDR3, as DNA: TGTGCCAGCAGCTCTAATAATCAGCCCCAGCATTTT. This encodes CASSSNNQPQHF. The V gene is TRBV7-9, the J gene TRBJ1-5; no firm D call. CDR1 SEHNR and CDR2 FQNEAQ come from the germline V gene (reference sequence). The V and J ends lost 4 bases and 4 bases respectively, with 5 bases between them. This CDR3 has 12 amino acids.

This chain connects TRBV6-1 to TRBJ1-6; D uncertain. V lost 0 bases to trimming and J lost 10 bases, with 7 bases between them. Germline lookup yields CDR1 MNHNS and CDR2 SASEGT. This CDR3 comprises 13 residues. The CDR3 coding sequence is TGTGCCAGCAGTGAAGCAGGGAAATCACCCCTCCACTTT. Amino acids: CASSEAGKSPLHF.